The table lists the clone carrying this T cell receptor beta chain with a few counts. The CDR3 covers 16 residues. V lost 1 base to trimming and J lost 6 bases, with 16 bases between them. The germline V gene has CDR1 MGHRA and CDR2 YSYEKL. This sample was included in a study of blood T cells in healthy people across ages. Each donor's blood draw was approximately 10 milliliters of peripheral blood. A second PCR, run for about 7 to 11 cycles, used a sample-barcoded 5' primer plus a J-beta primer mix. TCRdb independently ran MiXCR on the 5' RACE reads; one entry per CDR3 protein. The sample comprises around 1.5 million distinct CDR3 sequences, roughly 59% of which are singletons, and roughly 6.3% rests with the top ten.

Sequencing used blood. This TCR was recovered from a man between 18 and 35 years old in good health. The rearrangement uses TRBV4-1 and TRBJ2-1; either TRBD1 or TRBD2 may supply D (5 bases each). The DNA of the CDR3 is TGCGCCAGCAGCCAAGTCCAGCGGCAAAGGGGCAATGAGCAGTTCTTC. It specifies CASSQVQRQRGNEQFF.